This TCR beta chain was sequenced during a study of T cells expressing NK-cell markers. Study information: Obtained from sorted CD3+CD56+NKG2C+, CD3+CD56+NKG2C- and CD3+CD56-NKG2C+ T cells were the TCR beta repertoires. The sequencing cohort of eight donors included seven HCMV-seropositive individuals and one seronegative individual.

For this clonotype: Its antigen is still unknown.

The CDR3 sequence is 13 residues long. Whole-study findings and limits: Among a few donors, these clonotypes also ranked first in the CD3+CD56-NKG2C+ fraction.

Beta-chain TCR cDNA was generated via 5'RACE template switching with UMIs. For each CDR3 protein, TCRdb gives one entry from its re-call of the 5' RACE reads, without DNA. Its table records some 460,000 distinct CDR3 sequences. This TCR came from a woman in her forties or fifties in good health. Sequences were obtained from blood T cells: a sorted CD56 or NKG2C T cell subset, CD4+ or CD8+ T cells, or bulk PBMC T cells (not recorded which). The J gene is TRBJ1-6, the V gene TRBV12-3 or TRBV12-4; the D call of TRBD1 rests on TCRdb alone, since no DNA is present to check it. The CDR3 loop reads CASKHRVDSPLHF.